These T cell receptor beta chains were read from a single sample in a study of blood T cells in healthy people across ages. TCRdb called the 5' RACE reads again in MiXCR, with one record for every CDR3 protein. Among approximately 490,000 distinct CDR3 sequences listed, nearly 25% were seen once. These same records also appear under a second study, on T cells of mothers and their children.

Sequencing used blood. Source of these receptors: a boy aged 5-17 years in good health. Both conserved end residues are part of each CDR3. The D gene is left open where the match is weak. Clone size is not always given. Where it is, it says once, few, many or a class for expanded clones.

>.|TRBV7-9|TRBJ2-5|.|14
CASSSKESQETQYF
TGTGCCAGCAGCTCTAAGGAATCCCAAGAGACCCAGTACTTC
>.|TRBV20-1|TRBJ1-5|.|14
CSAGEGASNQPQHF
TGCAGTGCAGGGGAAGGGGCGAGCAATCAGCCCCAGCATTTT
>.|TRBV18|TRBJ1-4|many|18
CASSSSGRSPQYDEKLFF
TGTGCCAGCTCCTCCTCGGGTCGCAGCCCACAGTACGATGAAAAACTGTTTTTT
>.|TRBV7-3|TRBJ2-5|few|15
CASSPTGRSGETQYF
TGTGCCAGCAGTCCCACAGGGCGTTCAGGAGAGACCCAGTACTTC
>.|TRBV7-8|TRBJ1-1|many|13
CAIRDSDYTEAFF
TGTGCCATACGAGACAGTGATTACACTGAAGCTTTCTTT
>.|TRBV7-8|TRBJ2-2|few|15
CASSLRGRNTGELFF
TGTGCCAGCAGCCTGCGGGGTAGGAACACCGGGGAGCTGTTTTTT
>.|TRBV25-1|TRBJ2-1|few|11
CASSESSEQFF
TGTGCCAGCAGTGAATCAAGTGAGCAGTTCTTC
>.|TRBV21-1|TRBJ1-5|many|20
CASSNRTRGQEYYSNQPQHF
TGTGCCAGCAGCAACAGAACCCGGGGACAGGAGTATTATAGCAATCAGCCCCAGCATTTT
>TRBD1|TRBV5-1|TRBJ1-6|.|15
CASSLTGTGDSPLHF
TGCGCCAGCAGCTTGACCGGGACAGGGGATTCACCCCTCCACTTT
>TRBD1|TRBV20-1|TRBJ1-4|.|16
CSARPIGTGDVEKLFF
TGCAGTGCTAGGCCCATCGGGACAGGGGATGTCGAAAAACTGTTTTTT
>.|TRBV30|TRBJ2-5|few|16
CAWSPDSLKAGETQYF
TGTGCCTGGAGTCCCGACAGCCTAAAAGCGGGAGAGACCCAGTACTTC
>.|TRBV12-3/TRBV12-4|TRBJ1-1|.|17
CASSSPLGGTMNTEAFF
TGTGCCAGCAGCTCTCCCCTTGGGGGCACTATGAACACTGAAGCTTTCTTT
>.|TRBV10-3|TRBJ1-2|few|11
CAIRSEARYTF
TGTGCCATCAGGAGTGAGGCCCGCTACACCTTC
>.|TRBV12-3/TRBV12-4|TRBJ2-3|.|16
CASSLAYGFRADTQYF
TGTGCCAGCAGTTTAGCGTACGGATTTCGGGCAGATACGCAGTATTTT
>.|TRBV7-2|TRBJ2-3|few|13
CASSLARGDTQYF
TGTGCCAGCAGCTTAGCTAGGGGAGATACGCAGTATTTT
>.|TRBV7-9|TRBJ2-7|few|15
CASSLGNGPTYEQYF
TGTGCCAGCAGCTTAGGGAACGGGCCCACCTACGAGCAGTACTTC
>TRBD1|TRBV6-5|TRBJ1-2|few|17
CASSLLNGQGLHYGYTF
TGTGCCAGCAGTCTACTTAACGGACAGGGCTTACACTATGGCTACACCTTC
>TRBD2|TRBV27|TRBJ2-3|few|16
CASSFRLAGAVDTQYF
TGTGCCAGCAGTTTCAGGCTAGCGGGAGCGGTAGATACGCAGTATTTT
>TRBD2|TRBV28|TRBJ2-1|few|15
CASSSAASGEDEQFF
TGTGCCAGCAGTTCGGCGGCTAGCGGGGAAGATGAGCAGTTCTTC
>.|TRBV6-5|TRBJ2-7|few|14
CASTNSPQTYEQYF
TGTGCCAGCACTAACAGTCCCCAAACCTACGAGCAGTACTTC
>.|TRBV20-1|TRBJ1-2|few|13
CSAREQGFYGYTF
TGCAGTGCTAGGGAACAGGGATTCTATGGCTACACCTTC
>.|TRBV20-1|TRBJ2-7|.|13
CSARDPTLYEQYF
TGCAGTGCTAGAGACCCCACACTCTACGAGCAGTACTTC
>.|TRBV11-2|TRBJ2-4|.|14
CASSLRRAKNIQYF
TGTGCCAGCAGCTTAAGGCGCGCCAAAAACATTCAGTACTTC
>TRBD1|TRBV28|TRBJ1-3|.|15
CASGRQGYSGNTIYF
TGTGCCAGCGGACGACAGGGTTACTCTGGAAACACCATATATTTT
>TRBD2|TRBV29-1|TRBJ2-1|few|13
CSVRLADYNEQFF
TGCAGCGTTCGACTAGCGGATTACAATGAGCAGTTCTTC
>.|TRBV7-9|TRBJ2-7|few|11
CASSGGPEQYF
TGTGCCAGCAGCGGTGGGCCCGAGCAGTACTTC
>.|TRBV7-2|TRBJ2-4|few|14
CASSLEVTKNIQYF
TGTGCCAGCAGCTTAGAGGTTACCAAAAACATTCAGTACTTC
>TRBD2|TRBV7-2|TRBJ2-1|.|13
CASSRTRLDEQFF
TGTGCCAGCAGCCGGACTAGGCTCGATGAGCAGTTCTTC
>.|TRBV29-1|TRBJ1-1|few|13
CSSAGGPNTEAFF
TGCAGCTCGGCGGGGGGGCCGAACACTGAAGCTTTCTTT
>TRBD2|TRBV7-2|TRBJ2-1|.|16
CASSPTSGLTYNEQFF
TGTGCCAGCAGCCCAACTAGCGGGTTAACCTACAATGAGCAGTTCTTC
>TRBD1|TRBV7-2|TRBJ2-7|few|14
CASSSETGAYEQYF
TGTGCCAGCAGCTCAGAGACAGGGGCCTACGAGCAGTACTTC
>TRBD2|TRBV20-1|TRBJ2-1|.|14
CSETGLSAYNEQFF
TGCAGTGAAACGGGACTATCGGCCTACAATGAGCAGTTCTTC